This TCR beta chain was sequenced during a study of response to subunit inactivated influenza vaccine. Whole-study findings and limits: Authors proposed each seasonal influenza vaccination draws in few new T cells.

Germline V gives CDR1 MDHEN, CDR2 SYDVKM. The CDR3 is made up of 13 amino acids. For this clonotype: Its antigen is unknown.

One entry per CDR3 protein, called by TCRdb with MiXCR from the RT-PCR reads. The sample consists of about 190,000 distinct CDR3 sequences, about an eighth of them appearing once. The J gene is TRBJ2-7, the V gene TRBV28; D might be TRBD2 (5 bases). This receptor was obtained from a man in his fifties or sixties who received an inactivated influenza vaccine. The sample in question was CD8+ T cells sorted from PBMCs, obtained about 5 days after vaccination. The CDR3 region has the DNA TGTGCTTCTCTGGACTTGGGCGTTTACGAGCAGTACTTC. It codes for CASLDLGVYEQYF. Full variable domain (rest looked up from reference TRBV28 and TRBJ2-7): DVKVTQSSRYLVKRTGEKVFLECVQDMDHENMFWYRQDPGLGLRLIYFSYDVKMKEKGDIPEGYSVSREKKERFSLILESASTNQTSMYLCASLDLGVYEQYFGPGTRLTVT.